A selection of T cell receptor beta chains follows, all from one sample in a study of T cells in Graves' hyperthyroidism and ophthalmopathy. Each CDR3 protein gets one entry after TCRdb re-called the multiplex PCR reads with MiXCR. The repertoire consists of 550,000 to 600,000 distinct CDR3 sequences, with approximately 44% occurring once and the leading ten covering around 19%. The source material was peripheral blood or thyroid tissue (not recorded which). The receptors were sampled from an adult woman with Graves' disease, either hyperthyroidism or ophthalmopathy (not recorded which). The CDR3 runs from the conserved cysteine through the conserved F or W. Each record gives: D gene, clone size, J gene, V gene, CDR3 DNA, CDR3 protein. D genes are given only for firm matches. Some rows have no size entry. The others give once, few or many, or a class for an expanded clone.

D: NA; size: NA; J: TRBJ2-5; V: TRBV7-2; DNA: TGTGCCAGCAGCCCTGGCGGGGATTTTGGAGAGACCCAGTACTTC; CDR3: CASSPGGDFGETQYF
D: NA; size: many; J: TRBJ2-5; V: TRBV5-1; DNA: TGCGCCAGCAGCCTCGGGACGAGTGGCGGAAAAGAGACCCAGTACTTC; CDR3: CASSLGTSGGKETQYF
D: NA; size: many; J: TRBJ2-6; V: TRBV19; DNA: TGTGCCAGTAGTATCTTGGAGGGGCTTGGGGCCAACGTCCTGACTTTC; CDR3: CASSILEGLGANVLTF
D: NA; size: few; J: TRBJ1-2; V: TRBV3-1; DNA: TGTGCCAGCAGCCGGGGAGGGAGTACTAACTATGGCTACACCTTC; CDR3: CASSRGGSTNYGYTF
D: NA; size: NA; J: TRBJ1-6; V: TRBV2; DNA: TGTGCCAGCACAGGGTCGGGGAATTCACCCCTCCACTTT; CDR3: CASTGSGNSPLHF
D: TRBD1; size: many; J: TRBJ2-7; V: TRBV7-6; DNA: TGTGCCAGCAGCCCATTCGACAGGGGCAACGAGCAGTACTTC; CDR3: CASSPFDRGNEQYF
D: NA; size: NA; J: TRBJ2-7; V: TRBV29-1; DNA: TGCAGCGTCCTTAGAAGAAAAGGGACTTCTAAATGGGATTCCTACGAGCAGTACTTC; CDR3: CSVLRRKGTSKWDSYEQYF
D: NA; size: few; J: TRBJ2-7; V: TRBV14; DNA: TGTGCCAGCAGCCAGGGGTACCGGGACACCCCTAGGGAGCAGTACTTC; CDR3: CASSQGYRDTPREQYF
D: TRBD1; size: NA; J: TRBJ1-1; V: TRBV5-1; DNA: TGCGCCAGCAGCGCCCAGGGGGCTGAAGCTTTCTTT; CDR3: CASSAQGAEAFF
D: TRBD1; size: many; J: TRBJ1-6; V: TRBV11-2; DNA: TGTGCCAGCAGCCTAACTACCGGGACAGCCTATAATTCACCCCTCCACTTT; CDR3: CASSLTTGTAYNSPLHF
D: NA; size: few; J: TRBJ2-3; V: TRBV2; DNA: TGTGCCAGCATAGGCGGGGCTAGCACAGATACGCAGTATTTT; CDR3: CASIGGASTDTQYF
D: NA; size: few; J: TRBJ2-6; V: TRBV12-3/TRBV12-4; DNA: TGTGCCAGCAGTCAAACCGGGGCCAACGTCCTGACTTTC; CDR3: CASSQTGANVLTF
D: NA; size: many; J: TRBJ1-2; V: TRBV7-8; DNA: TGTGCCAGCAGCTTAGGTAGAGTGAGGTCCTATGGCTACACCTTC; CDR3: CASSLGRVRSYGYTF
D: TRBD1; size: NA; J: TRBJ1-2; V: TRBV10-2; DNA: TGCGCCAGCAGAGGGACAGGGACCGGCTACACCTTC; CDR3: CASRGTGTGYTF
D: NA; size: NA; J: TRBJ1-1; V: TRBV5-1; DNA: TGCGCCAGCAGCGAATCGGACGGAGACACTGAAGCTTTCTTT; CDR3: CASSESDGDTEAFF
D: TRBD1; size: many; J: TRBJ1-5; V: TRBV7-2; DNA: TGTGCCAGCAGCGTCGGGACAGCCCGGACCGGGCCCCAGCATTTT; CDR3: CASSVGTARTGPQHF
D: NA; size: many; J: TRBJ2-5; V: TRBV10-3; DNA: TGTGCCACTGGGCCCGGCGAGACCCAGTACTTC; CDR3: CATGPGETQYF
D: TRBD1; size: many; J: TRBJ2-5; V: TRBV29-1; DNA: TGCAGCGTTGAAGCGGTTAGGACAGGGGAAGGAGAGACCCAGTACTTC; CDR3: CSVEAVRTGEGETQYF
D: NA; size: many; J: TRBJ1-3; V: TRBV10-3; DNA: TGTGCCACCACAGGATCGGGAGACACCATATATTTT; CDR3: CATTGSGDTIYF
D: NA; size: once; J: TRBJ1-6; V: TRBV28; DNA: TGTGCCAGCAGTTTAGAAGGGCAAAAGCCCCTCCACTTT; CDR3: CASSLEGQKPLHF
D: NA; size: NA; J: TRBJ1-5; V: TRBV19; DNA: TGTGCCAGTAGTACTCAGGGGATTGGCAATCAGCCCCAGCATTTT; CDR3: CASSTQGIGNQPQHF
D: NA; size: once; J: TRBJ2-3; V: TRBV7-9; DNA: TGTGCCAGCAGCTTAAGCTATAGGGATCCATCCACAGATACGCAGTATTTT; CDR3: CASSLSYRDPSTDTQYF
D: NA; size: NA; J: TRBJ2-7; V: TRBV7-9; DNA: TGTGCCAGCAGCCCGGACAGATTGGCCTACGAGCAGTACTTC; CDR3: CASSPDRLAYEQYF
D: TRBD1; size: NA; J: TRBJ1-5; V: TRBV6-1; DNA: TGTGCCAGCAGTTACGGCAGGGGGAATAGCAATCAGCCCCAGCATTTT; CDR3: CASSYGRGNSNQPQHF
D: NA; size: many; J: TRBJ2-7; V: TRBV11-2; DNA: TGTGCCAGCAGCTTTCTGGTGGGTACCACACGCGAGCAGTACTTC; CDR3: CASSFLVGTTREQYF
D: TRBD2; size: many; J: TRBJ2-7; V: TRBV4-1; DNA: TGCGCCAGCAGCCAAGAGCGGGAGGTTATCTACGAGCAGTACTTC; CDR3: CASSQEREVIYEQYF
D: NA; size: NA; J: TRBJ1-1; V: TRBV2; DNA: TGTGCCAGCAGTGGGGGACGATTTTCCACTGAAGCTTTCTTT; CDR3: CASSGGRFSTEAFF
D: NA; size: once; J: TRBJ1-2; V: TRBV9; DNA: TGTGCCAGCAGCGTAGGCACCCTCTATGGCTACACCTTC; CDR3: CASSVGTLYGYTF
D: NA; size: NA; J: TRBJ2-7; V: TRBV2; DNA: TGTGCCAGCAGTGTTGGACTGTTCTACGAGCAGTGCTTC; CDR3: CASSVGLFYEQCF
D: NA; size: NA; J: TRBJ1-1; V: TRBV29-1; DNA: TGCAGCGTTGACGCCAAGGGGATGAACACTGAAGCTTTCTTT; CDR3: CSVDAKGMNTEAFF
D: NA; size: many; J: TRBJ2-5; V: TRBV24-1; DNA: TGTGCCACCAGTGATTCGGGGACCCAGACCCAGTACTTC; CDR3: CATSDSGTQTQYF
D: TRBD1; size: few; J: TRBJ1-6; V: TRBV30; DNA: TGTGCCTGGAGATTGACAGGGGTTCATTCACCCCTCCACTTT; CDR3: CAWRLTGVHSPLHF
D: NA; size: many; J: TRBJ2-2; V: TRBV2; DNA: TGTGCCAGCAGTGAGCAGGGCACCGGGGAGCTGTTTTTT; CDR3: CASSEQGTGELFF
D: NA; size: few; J: TRBJ2-7; V: TRBV30; DNA: TGTGCCTGGAGTAACGGGCTTTACGAGCAGTACTTC; CDR3: CAWSNGLYEQYF
D: TRBD2; size: NA; J: TRBJ2-7; V: TRBV28; DNA: TGTGCCAGCAGTTCGTTAGCGGGATACCACTACGAGCAGTACTTC; CDR3: CASSSLAGYHYEQYF
D: TRBD2; size: few; J: TRBJ2-5; V: TRBV5-1; DNA: TGCGCCAGCAGCTGGACACCGGGACTAGCGGAAGAGACCCAGTACTTC; CDR3: CASSWTPGLAEETQYF
D: TRBD2; size: NA; J: TRBJ2-5; V: TRBV7-2; DNA: TGTGCCAGTGGCTCAGACGGGCGGGAGACAGAGACCCAGTACTTC; CDR3: CASGSDGRETETQYF
D: NA; size: many; J: TRBJ1-2; V: TRBV12-3/TRBV12-4; DNA: TGTGCCAGCAGTTTAAGAGGAGTTTATGGCTACACCTTC; CDR3: CASSLRGVYGYTF
D: TRBD1; size: NA; J: TRBJ1-5; V: TRBV19; DNA: TGTGCCAGTAGCGTGGACAGGGTTCAGCCCCAGCATTTT; CDR3: CASSVDRVQPQHF
D: NA; size: many; J: TRBJ1-1; V: TRBV6-5; DNA: TGTGCCAGCAGTTACAGTCGCCAGAACACTGAAGCTTTCTTT; CDR3: CASSYSRQNTEAFF
D: NA; size: NA; J: TRBJ2-2; V: TRBV6-2/TRBV6-3; DNA: TGTGCCAGCAGTTACTCGAGAGACAAGCCTTCCGGGGAGCTGTTTTTT; CDR3: CASSYSRDKPSGELFF
D: NA; size: NA; J: TRBJ2-5; V: TRBV7-3; DNA: TGTGCCAGCAGCTTGGGGATACGGCAAGAGACCCAGTACTTC; CDR3: CASSLGIRQETQYF
D: NA; size: NA; J: TRBJ2-5; V: TRBV7-6; DNA: TGTGCCAGCAGCTTAGTGTCTGGAAGCCAAGAGACCCAGTACTTC; CDR3: CASSLVSGSQETQYF
D: NA; size: many; J: TRBJ1-6; V: TRBV12-3/TRBV12-4; DNA: TGTGCCAGCAGCCGCTCGACAGCTTATTCACCCCTCCACTTT; CDR3: CASSRSTAYSPLHF